Listed below are T cell receptor beta chains from one sample, sequenced in a study of blood T cell repertoires in COVID-19. The data were produced by immunoSEQ multiplex PCR, yet TCRdb's version contains in-frame clones alone and is incomplete. The sample carries 250,000 or so clones, less than 90% recorded once. Sequencing was done on a sample of peripheral blood. Receptors originate from a woman aged 40 to 49 who had recovered from COVID-19. CDR3s include the opening cysteine and the closing phenylalanine or tryptophan. A D gene is named only where the DNA matches it firmly. Clone size appears in some rows only: once, few, many, or a class for an expanded clone.

J: TRBJ1-1; D: TRBD1; V: TRBV6-5; size: -; DNA: TGTGCCAGCAGTTTCCCCCCCGGGACAGGTGACACTGAAGCTTTCTTT; CDR3: CASSFPPGTGDTEAFF
J: TRBJ2-1; D: TRBD1; V: TRBV6-5; size: -; DNA: TGTGCCAGCACTCCGACAGGGTCCTACAATGAGCAGTTCTTC; CDR3: CASTPTGSYNEQFF
J: TRBJ2-6; D: -; V: TRBV5-4; size: -; DNA: TGTGCCAGCAGCTTGGCCGGGAGAGTTGGCTCCGGGGCCAACGTCCTGACTTTC; CDR3: CASSLAGRVGSGANVLTF
J: TRBJ1-2; D: -; V: TRBV28; size: few; DNA: TGTGCCAGCATTGGAGGCTATGGCTACACCTTC; CDR3: CASIGGYGYTF
J: TRBJ2-3; D: -; V: TRBV10-3; size: once; DNA: TGTGCCAGCCAACGGACTAGCACAGATACGCAGTATTTT; CDR3: CASQRTSTDTQYF
J: TRBJ2-7; D: TRBD1; V: TRBV6-5; size: once; DNA: TGTGCGAGCAGCGAGACAGGGGGCATGTACGAGCAGTACTTC; CDR3: CASSETGGMYEQYF
J: TRBJ2-1; D: TRBD1; V: TRBV7-6; size: -; DNA: TGTGCCAGCAGCTTAGAGTGGACAGGGAACAATGAGCAGTTCTTC; CDR3: CASSLEWTGNNEQFF
J: TRBJ2-3; D: TRBD2; V: TRBV29-1; size: -; DNA: TGCAGCGTTGAAGATCAACGGGGGGGCGGCACGCAGTATTTT; CDR3: CSVEDQRGGGTQYF
J: TRBJ1-1; D: TRBD1; V: TRBV6-5; size: -; DNA: TGTGCCAGCAGTCCGGGACAGTTAGGGAACACTGAAGCTTTCTTT; CDR3: CASSPGQLGNTEAFF
J: TRBJ1-4; D: -; V: TRBV12-3/TRBV12-4; size: -; DNA: TGTGCCAGCGGCTTTCGGAAAAGGGGAAAACTGTTTTTT; CDR3: CASGFRKRGKLFF
J: TRBJ1-1; D: -; V: TRBV9; size: -; DNA: TGTGCCAGCAGCCCTTTCGGGAGCACTGAAGCTTTCTTT; CDR3: CASSPFGSTEAFF
J: TRBJ1-1; D: TRBD1; V: TRBV6-5; size: few; DNA: TGTGCCAGCAGTTACTCGACAGGGAGCAGCAGAGCTTTCTTT; CDR3: CASSYSTGSSRAFF
J: TRBJ1-1; D: -; V: TRBV6-1; size: -; DNA: TGTGCCAGCAGTGTGGCGGGGGCCCGATTTGATGACACTGAAGCTTTCTTT; CDR3: CASSVAGARFDDTEAFF
J: TRBJ2-1; D: -; V: TRBV28; size: -; DNA: TGTGCCAGCAGTGTAGAGGGTTTGGTCAATGAGCAGTTCTTC; CDR3: CASSVEGLVNEQFF
J: TRBJ1-1; D: TRBD1; V: TRBV6-5; size: -; DNA: TGTGCCAGCAGTTGGGGACAGACGAACACTGAAGCTTTCTTT; CDR3: CASSWGQTNTEAFF
J: TRBJ2-1; D: -; V: TRBV19; size: -; DNA: TGTGCCAGTAGTATTCGGGTCCCCTACAATGAGCAGTTCTTC; CDR3: CASSIRVPYNEQFF
J: TRBJ2-5; D: -; V: TRBV30; size: -; DNA: TGTGCCTGGAGTTTTGATAGGGACTCGCTGTACTTC; CDR3: CAWSFDRDSLYF
J: TRBJ2-7; D: -; V: TRBV24-1; size: few; DNA: TGTGCCACCAGTGATTTTGAAAGGGGTCGGTACGAGCAGTACTTC; CDR3: CATSDFERGRYEQYF
J: TRBJ1-6; D: TRBD1; V: TRBV27; size: -; DNA: TGTGCCAGCTGGACAGGGCTTAATTCACCCCTCCACTTT; CDR3: CASWTGLNSPLHF
J: TRBJ2-1; D: TRBD1; V: TRBV7-7; size: -; DNA: TGTGCCAGCAGCTTAGTGGGACAGGGAGGTGAGCAGTTCTTC; CDR3: CASSLVGQGGEQFF
J: TRBJ1-3; D: -; V: TRBV30; size: -; DNA: TGTGCCTCCACATCGTCTGGAAACACCATATATTTT; CDR3: CASTSSGNTIYF
J: TRBJ2-7; D: -; V: TRBV5-4; size: once; DNA: TGTGCCAGCAGCCCCTACCTAGGCCCAGCCTACGAGCAGTACTTC; CDR3: CASSPYLGPAYEQYF
J: TRBJ1-2; D: TRBD1; V: TRBV24-1; size: -; DNA: TGTGCCACCAGAGAGTCCGGGACAGGACAAGCTGGCTACACCTTC; CDR3: CATRESGTGQAGYTF
J: TRBJ1-5; D: TRBD1; V: TRBV7-2; size: few; DNA: TGTGCCAGCAGCTTTGACAGGGCGTCCTCTCAGCCCCAGCATTTT; CDR3: CASSFDRASSQPQHF
J: TRBJ2-6; D: TRBD2; V: TRBV11-2; size: -; DNA: TGTGCCAGCAGACCCTCAACCGCGGGGGGCCCTCGGGCCAACGTCCTGACTTTC; CDR3: CASRPSTAGGPRANVLTF
J: TRBJ1-1; D: -; V: TRBV15; size: -; DNA: TGTGCCACCAGCGTACAGAAGAACACTGAAGCTTTCTTT; CDR3: CATSVQKNTEAFF
J: TRBJ2-7; D: -; V: TRBV20-1; size: -; DNA: TGCAGTGCTAGTTGGACAGCTAGTTCCTACGAGCAGTACTTC; CDR3: CSASWTASSYEQYF
J: TRBJ1-5; D: TRBD1; V: TRBV15; size: -; DNA: TGTGCCACCAGCAGTACAGGGGACTATCAGCCCCAGCATTTT; CDR3: CATSSTGDYQPQHF
J: TRBJ2-5; D: TRBD2; V: TRBV24-1; size: once; DNA: TGTGCCACCAGTGATTTGGGGCGGGGGGACCAAGAGACCCAGTACTTC; CDR3: CATSDLGRGDQETQYF
J: TRBJ1-1; D: TRBD1; V: TRBV14; size: -; DNA: TGTGCCAGCAGCCAAGATTACCGGGACAGTAGATCGAACACTGAAGCTTTCTTT; CDR3: CASSQDYRDSRSNTEAFF
J: TRBJ2-1; D: TRBD2; V: TRBV6-1; size: -; DNA: TGTGCCAGCAGTGCCGGGACTAGCGGGGATCGGGAGTACAATGAGCAGTTCTTC; CDR3: CASSAGTSGDREYNEQFF
J: TRBJ2-5; D: TRBD2; V: TRBV6-5; size: -; DNA: TGTGCCAGCAGCCGGGGGGGAGTTCAAGAGACCCAGTACTTC; CDR3: CASSRGGVQETQYF
J: TRBJ1-2; D: TRBD1; V: TRBV5-1; size: -; DNA: TGCGCCAGCAACGCCGGGACAGGGGTTGGTGGCTACACCTTC; CDR3: CASNAGTGVGGYTF
J: TRBJ1-5; D: TRBD1; V: TRBV7-9; size: -; DNA: TGTGCCAGCAGCCAGACAGGGAGAAGTCAGCCCCAGCATTTT; CDR3: CASSQTGRSQPQHF